Listed here is a single TCR beta chain. The antigen is unknown. Researchers used genomic DNA as the template to profile TCR beta VDJ and CDR3. TCRdb itself ran the reads through MiXCR, one entry per CDR3 protein. In the table there are about 180,000 distinct CDR3 sequences, roughly half of which are singletons. This entry belongs to a study of CD8+CD57+ T cells in acquired aplastic anemia. Study-wide findings and caveats: Some 30 was the count of CD8+ CDR3 sequences that patients shared with controls. Controls did not differ significantly from patients in CD8+ Simpson's diversity.

The sample was sorted CD4+, CD8+, or CD8+CD57+ T cells (not recorded which) from PBMCs. This TCR came from a human donor in good health.

As DNA, the CDR3 is TGCAGCGGGATATCGGGGACTCGGGAGACCCAGTACTTC. Its protein is CSGISGTRETQYF. The V and J genes are TRBV29-1 and TRBJ2-5; D is possibly TRBD2 (6 bases). V was trimmed by 7 bases and J by 5 bases, leaving 17 bases between them. Germline CDR1 SQVTM, CDR2 ANQGSEA. CDR3 length: 13 residues.